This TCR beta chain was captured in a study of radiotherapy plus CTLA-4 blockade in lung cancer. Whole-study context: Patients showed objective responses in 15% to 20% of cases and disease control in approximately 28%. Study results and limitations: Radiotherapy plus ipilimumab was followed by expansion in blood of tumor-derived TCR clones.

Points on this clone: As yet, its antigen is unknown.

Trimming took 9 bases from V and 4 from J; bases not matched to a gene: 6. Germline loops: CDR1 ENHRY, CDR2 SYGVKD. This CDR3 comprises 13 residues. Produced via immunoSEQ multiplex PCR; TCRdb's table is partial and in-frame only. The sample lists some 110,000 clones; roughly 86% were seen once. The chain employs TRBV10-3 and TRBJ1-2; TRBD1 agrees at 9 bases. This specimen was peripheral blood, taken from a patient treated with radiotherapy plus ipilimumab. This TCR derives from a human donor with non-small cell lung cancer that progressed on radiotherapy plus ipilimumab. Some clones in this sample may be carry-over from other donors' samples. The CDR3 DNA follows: TGTGCCATGGGACAGGGTACCCCCTATGGCTACACCTTC. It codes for CAMGQGTPYGYTF.